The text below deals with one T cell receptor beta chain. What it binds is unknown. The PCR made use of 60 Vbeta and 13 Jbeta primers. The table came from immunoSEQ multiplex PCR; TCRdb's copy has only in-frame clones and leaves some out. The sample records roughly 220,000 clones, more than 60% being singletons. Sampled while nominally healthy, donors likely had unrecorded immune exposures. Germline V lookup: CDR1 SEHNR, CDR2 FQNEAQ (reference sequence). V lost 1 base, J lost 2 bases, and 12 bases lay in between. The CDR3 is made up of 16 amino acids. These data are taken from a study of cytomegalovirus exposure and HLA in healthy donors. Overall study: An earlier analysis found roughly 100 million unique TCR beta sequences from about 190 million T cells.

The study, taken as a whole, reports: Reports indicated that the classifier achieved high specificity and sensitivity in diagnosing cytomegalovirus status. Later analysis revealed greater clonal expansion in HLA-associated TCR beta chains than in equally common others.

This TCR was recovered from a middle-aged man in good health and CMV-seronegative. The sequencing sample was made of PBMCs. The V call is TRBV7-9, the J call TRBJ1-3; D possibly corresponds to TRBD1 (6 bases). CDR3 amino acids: CASSLEGGFAGNTIYF. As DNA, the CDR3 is TGTGCCAGCAGCTTAGAAGGGGGTTTCGCTGGAAACACCATATATTTT.